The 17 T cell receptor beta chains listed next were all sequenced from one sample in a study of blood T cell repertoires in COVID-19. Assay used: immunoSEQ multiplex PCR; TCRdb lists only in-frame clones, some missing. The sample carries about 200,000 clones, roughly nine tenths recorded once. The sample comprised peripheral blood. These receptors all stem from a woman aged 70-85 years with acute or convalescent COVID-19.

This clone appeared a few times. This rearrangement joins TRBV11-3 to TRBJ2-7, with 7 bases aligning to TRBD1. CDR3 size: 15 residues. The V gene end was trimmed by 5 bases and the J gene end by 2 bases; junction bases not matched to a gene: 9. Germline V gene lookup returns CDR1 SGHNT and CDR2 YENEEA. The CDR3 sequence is CASSPGTAVAYEQYF. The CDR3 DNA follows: TGTGCCAGCAGCCCCGGGACAGCGGTTGCCTACGAGCAGTACTTC.

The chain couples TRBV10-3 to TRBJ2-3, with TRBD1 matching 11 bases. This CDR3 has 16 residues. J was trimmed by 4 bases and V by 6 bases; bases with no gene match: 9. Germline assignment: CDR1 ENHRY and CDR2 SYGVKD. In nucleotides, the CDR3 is TGTGCCATCAGCAGGGGGACAGGGGGAGTGTCAGATACGCAGTATTTT. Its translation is CAISRGTGGVSDTQYF.

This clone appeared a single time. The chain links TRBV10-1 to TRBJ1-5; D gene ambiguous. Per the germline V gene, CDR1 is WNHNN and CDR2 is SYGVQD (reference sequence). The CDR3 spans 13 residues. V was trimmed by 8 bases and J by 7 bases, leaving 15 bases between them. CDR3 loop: CASSAVGGQPQHF. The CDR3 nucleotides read TGCGCCAGCTCGGCGGTCGGTGGGCAGCCCCAGCATTTT.

CDR3 DNA: TGTGTCAGAAGCTCGGACAGTAAAGAGACCCAGTACTTC. It codes for CVRSSDSKETQYF. V gene TRBV7-5 combines with J gene TRBJ2-5; TRBD1, the table's D call, was not compared with the DNA. TRBV7-5 is listed as a pseudogene. The CDR3 length is 13 residues.

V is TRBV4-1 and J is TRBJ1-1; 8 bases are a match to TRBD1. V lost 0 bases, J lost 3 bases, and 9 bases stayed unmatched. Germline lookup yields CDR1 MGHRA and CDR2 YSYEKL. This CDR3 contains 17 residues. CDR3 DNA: TGCGCCAGCAGCCAAGAACCCTCCAGACAGGGGTACACTGAAGCTTTCTTT. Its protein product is CASSQEPSRQGYTEAFF.

The CDR3 loop reads CASSPATVTYEQYF. The CDR3 DNA follows: TGTGCCAGCTCACCCGCGACAGTAACCTACGAGCAGTACTTC. J is TRBJ2-7 and V is TRBV18; maybe TRBD1 (5 bases). CDR3 size: 14 residues. Germline V CDR1 and CDR2: KGHSH, LQKENI. Trimming shortened V by 3 bases and J by 2 bases, and 11 bases separated the two germline ends.

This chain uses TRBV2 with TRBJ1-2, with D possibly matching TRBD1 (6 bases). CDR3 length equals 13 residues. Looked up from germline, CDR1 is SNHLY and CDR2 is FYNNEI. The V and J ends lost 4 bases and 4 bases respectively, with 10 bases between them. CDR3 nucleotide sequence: TGTGCCAGCAGTGTGGTACAGGGCTATGGCTACACCTTC. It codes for CASSVVQGYGYTF.

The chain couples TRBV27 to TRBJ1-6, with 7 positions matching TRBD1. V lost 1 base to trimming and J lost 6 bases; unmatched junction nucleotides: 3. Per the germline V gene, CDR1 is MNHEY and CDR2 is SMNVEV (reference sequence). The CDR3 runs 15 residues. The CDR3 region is CASSLWDRRNSPLHF. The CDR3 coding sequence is TGTGCCAGCAGTTTATGGGACAGACGTAATTCACCCCTCCACTTT.

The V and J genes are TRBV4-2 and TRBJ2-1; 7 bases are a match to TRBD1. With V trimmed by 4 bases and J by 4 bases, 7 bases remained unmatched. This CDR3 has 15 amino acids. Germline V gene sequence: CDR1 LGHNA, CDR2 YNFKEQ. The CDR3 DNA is TGTGCCAGCAGCCTACGAGGGGGCGGGTACAATGAGCAGTTCTTC. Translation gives CASSLRGGGYNEQFF.

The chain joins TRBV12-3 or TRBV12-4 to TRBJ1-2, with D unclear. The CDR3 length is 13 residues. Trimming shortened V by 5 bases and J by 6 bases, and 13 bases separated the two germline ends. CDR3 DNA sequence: TGTGCCAGCAGTGACGGTCCGGGTAATGGCTACACCTTC. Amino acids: CASSDGPGNGYTF.

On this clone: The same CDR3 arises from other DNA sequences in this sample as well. For the CDR3, the DNA is TGTGCCAGCAGCCAGGGGGCAAACACTGAAGCTTTCTTT. Its protein is CASSQGANTEAFF. The chain uses TRBV3-1 (or the pseudogene TRBV3-2) and TRBJ1-1; D is perhaps TRBD1 (6 bases). The CDR3 spans 13 residues. The V gene lost 3 bases and the J gene lost 2 bases, with 7 bases spanning the gap. CDR1 and CDR2 from the germline V gene are LGHDT and YNNKEL (reference sequence).

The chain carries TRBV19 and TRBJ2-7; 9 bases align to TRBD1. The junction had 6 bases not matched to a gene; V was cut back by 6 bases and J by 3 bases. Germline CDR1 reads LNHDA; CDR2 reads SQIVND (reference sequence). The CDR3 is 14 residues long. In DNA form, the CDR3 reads TGTGCCAGTAGAACCGGGACAGGGATCTACGAGCAGTACTTC. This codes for CASRTGTGIYEQYF.

The CDR3 region has the DNA TGTGCCAGCAGTTACAAGCAGGGGTATGGCTACACCTTC. This translates into CASSYKQGYGYTF. The rearrangement joins TRBV6-5 to TRBJ1-2; tentative D call: TRBD1 (6 bases). This CDR3 is 13 amino acids long. Trimming left V 2 bases short and J 5 bases short, with 9 bases between. Germline V gives CDR1 MNHEY, CDR2 SVGAGI.

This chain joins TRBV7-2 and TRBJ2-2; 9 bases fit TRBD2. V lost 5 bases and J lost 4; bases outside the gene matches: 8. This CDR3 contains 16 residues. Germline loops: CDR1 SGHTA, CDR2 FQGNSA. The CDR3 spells CASSPSGLASTGELFF. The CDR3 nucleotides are TGTGCCAGCAGCCCCTCCGGACTAGCGAGCACCGGGGAGCTGTTTTTT.

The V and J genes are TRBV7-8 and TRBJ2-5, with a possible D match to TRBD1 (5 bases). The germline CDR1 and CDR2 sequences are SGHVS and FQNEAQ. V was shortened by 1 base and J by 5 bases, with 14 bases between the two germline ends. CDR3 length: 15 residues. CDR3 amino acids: CASSLEGTGGETQYF. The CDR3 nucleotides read TGTGCCAGCAGCTTAGAAGGCACAGGTGGGGAGACCCAGTACTTC.

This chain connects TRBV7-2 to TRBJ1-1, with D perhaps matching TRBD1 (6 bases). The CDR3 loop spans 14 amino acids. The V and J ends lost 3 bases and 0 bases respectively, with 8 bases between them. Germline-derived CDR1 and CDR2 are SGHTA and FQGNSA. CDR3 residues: CASSFQGMNTEAFF. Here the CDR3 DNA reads TGTGCCAGCAGCTTCCAGGGGATGAACACTGAAGCTTTCTTT.

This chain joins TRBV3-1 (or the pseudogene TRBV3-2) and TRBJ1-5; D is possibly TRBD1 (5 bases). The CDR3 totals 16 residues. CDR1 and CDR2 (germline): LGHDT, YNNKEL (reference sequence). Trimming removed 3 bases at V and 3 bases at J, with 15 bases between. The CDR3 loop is CASSHRDSGHNQPQHF. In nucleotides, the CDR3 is TGTGCCAGCAGCCACCGGGACTCGGGGCACAATCAGCCCCAGCATTTT.